This TCR beta chain was captured by sequencing in a study of cytomegalovirus exposure and HLA in healthy donors. PCR primers comprised 60 Vbeta and 13 Jbeta primers. Some clones are missing from TCRdb's copy, which holds only in-frame ones; the method was immunoSEQ multiplex PCR. The data show about 110,000 clones, approximately 80% seen once. This clone was observed once. This CDR3 has 15 residues. The V end was cut by 3 bases, the J end by 3 bases, with 14 bases between. CDR1 and CDR2 (germline): WNHNN, SYGVQD (reference sequence). The chain links TRBV10-1 to TRBJ1-1, with D possibly TRBD1 on 5 matching bases. The TCR originated in a human donor in good health. Sequencing input: PBMCs. CDR3 nucleotide sequence: TGCGCCAGCAGTGAAACGGGGACGGGGGACACTGAAGCTTTCTTT. Translation gives CASSETGTGDTEAFF.